The following is a T cell receptor beta chain sequence with its context. Trimming shortened V by 3 bases and J by 4 bases, and 12 bases separated the two germline ends. CDR1 is KGHSH and CDR2 is LQKENI in the germline V gene. The CDR3 consists of 14 residues. This sample is part of a study of blood T cell repertoires in COVID-19. For the study at large: Samples representing acute and convalescent COVID-19 were sourced from the United States, Italy and Spain. PBMCs, B-cell-depleted T cells, or T cells provided the cDNA or gDNA that made up the material.

Original methodology: Reference gene primer amplification gave estimated nucleated cell counts. Sequencing used immunoSEQ multiplex PCR; TCRdb keeps in-frame clones, though not all of them. The DNA gave D and trimming, while V, J and clone size come from that table. The sample includes around 97,000 clones, around nine tenths seen only once; the top ten take 15%. This chain joins TRBV18 and TRBJ1-2; tentatively, D is TRBD1 (6 bases). The source is a human donor in a cohort sampled during active COVID-19. Sequenced material: peripheral blood. The CDR3 DNA reads TGTGCCAGCTCACCCCAGGGGTCTACCTATGGCTACACCTTC. Its protein product is CASSPQGSTYGYTF.